Below are 11 T cell receptor beta chains sequenced from a single sample in a study of graft-versus-host responses after intestinal transplantation. Clones were read by immunoSEQ multiplex PCR, and TCRdb kept only the in-frame ones, dropping some. The sample records under 150,000 clones, around 96% being singletons. Antigen specificity for these receptors is unknown. The sample was unstimulated CD8+ T cells sorted from spleen or lymph node cells, taken before intestinal transplant. These TCRs come from a human donor who received an intestinal transplant.

In this sample, this clone turned up once. The CDR3 nucleotides are TGTGCCAGCAGTTTTAGCGGCTCCTACGAGCAGTACTTC. This encodes CASSFSGSYEQYF. The rearrangement uses TRBV28 and TRBJ2-5, with D perhaps matching TRBD2 (6 bases). The J call may not be correct, given that the DNA end is closer to TRBJ2-7. The CDR3 consists of 13 residues. CDR1 MDHEN and CDR2 SYDVKM come from the germline V gene.

The chain recombines TRBV18 with TRBJ2-1; 7 positions match TRBD1. Trimming removed 6 bases from V and 6 bases from J; junction bases left unmatched: 8. The CDR3 has 14 residues. The germline CDR1 and CDR2 sequences are KGHSH and LQKENI. CDR3 amino acids: CASSPPDRRNEQFF. The CDR3 DNA reads TGTGCCAGCTCGCCGCCGGACAGGCGCAATGAGCAGTTCTTC.

V is TRBV27 and J is TRBJ2-7; D is perhaps TRBD2 (6 bases). This CDR3 is built from 15 residues. Germline values: CDR1 MNHEY, CDR2 SMNVEV (reference sequence). V lost 2 bases and J lost 4, with 15 bases in between. The DNA for the CDR3 is TGTGCCAGCAGTTTACTCCCGGGAGTTTCGTACGAGCAGTACTTC. It codes for CASSLLPGVSYEQYF.

The CDR3 DNA follows: TGCGCCAGCAGCCAAGACGGGGGGGCCGGGGAGCTGTTTTTT. It specifies CASSQDGGAGELFF. The genes are TRBV4-1 and TRBJ2-2; TRBD2 matches 8 bases. The V and J ends lost 0 bases and 6 bases, in that order; junction bases with no gene match: 0. The CDR3 runs 14 residues. The V gene's germline CDR1 is MGHRA and CDR2 YSYEKL.

The chain combines TRBV6-1 with TRBJ2-7; D ambiguous. V was pared by 1 base and J by 6 bases, with 10 bases between. The CDR3 loop spans 13 amino acids. Germline loops: CDR1 MNHNS, CDR2 SASEGT. Here the CDR3 reads CASSEVGRREQYF. CDR3 sequence (DNA): TGTGCCAGCAGTGAAGTTGGGCGGCGCGAGCAGTACTTC.

The chain employs TRBV4-1 and TRBJ2-7, with D unresolved. The germline V gene has CDR1 MGHRA and CDR2 YSYEKL. This CDR3 is built from 13 residues. With 3 bases removed from V and 3 bases from J, the gap between germline ends came to 9 bases. The DNA of the CDR3 is TGCGCCAGCAGCCAGGGCTTTTTCTACGAGCAGTACTTC. It encodes CASSQGFFYEQYF.

This chain connects TRBV9 to TRBJ2-1, with TRBD1 matching over 8 bases. J gave up 2 bases and V 2 bases, and 6 bases lay outside the gene matches. The CDR3 consists of 16 residues. Germline V gene sequence: CDR1 SGDLS, CDR2 YYNGEE. For the CDR3, the DNA is TGTGCCAGCAGCGTCGAACAGGGGGATGCCTACAATGAGCAGTTCTTC. Its translation: CASSVEQGDAYNEQFF.

The chain couples TRBV9 to TRBJ1-2; the D is unclear. The V end was cut by 2 bases, the J end by 4 bases, with 6 bases between. This CDR3 spans 12 amino acids. Germline values: CDR1 SGDLS, CDR2 YYNGEE. The CDR3 region has the DNA TGTGCCAGCAGCGTTTCTAGCTATGGCTACACCTTC. Protein sequence: CASSVSSYGYTF. Variable domain in full (rest from reference TRBV9 and TRBJ1-2): DSGVTQTPKHLITATGQRVTLRCSPRSGDLSVYWYQQSLDQGLQFLIQYYNGEERAKGNILERFSAQQFPDLHSELNLSSLELGDSALYFCASSVSSYGYTFGSGTRLTVV.

The chain couples TRBV28 to TRBJ2-7; TRBD2 might be the D (5 bases). Per the germline V gene, CDR1 is MDHEN and CDR2 is SYDVKM. The CDR3 runs 12 residues. With 8 bases removed from V and 4 bases from J, the gap between germline ends came to 12 bases. For the CDR3, the DNA is TGTGCCAGCGGCCTAGCCGCGTACGAGCAGTACTTC. It encodes CASGLAAYEQYF.

The chain joins TRBV29-1 to TRBJ2-1, with 9 bases matching TRBD1. The germline V gene has CDR1 SQVTM and CDR2 ANQGSEA. The J segment lost 5 bases and the V segment lost 3 bases, leaving 2 bases of the junction unmatched. There are 13 residues in the CDR3. As DNA, the CDR3 is TGCAGCGTTGACCGGACAGGGGACAATGAGCAGTTCTTC. Translated, it gives CSVDRTGDNEQFF.

Of note for this clone: Other nucleotide sequences from this sample produce the same CDR3. V is TRBV2 and J is TRBJ2-1, with a weak D call TRBD1 (6 bases). From germline, CDR1 is SNHLY and CDR2 FYNNEI. This CDR3 spans 15 amino acids. Trimming stripped 7 bases from V and 3 bases from J, with 16 bases between. CDR3 sequence (DNA): TGTGCCAGCAAAGTAGGGATGACAGGCTACAATGAGCAGTTCTTC. Translated: CASKVGMTGYNEQFF.